The rows below give T cell receptor beta chains drawn from one sample of a study of Ad26.COV2.S vaccination and SARS-CoV-2 variants. Sequenced by immunoSEQ multiplex PCR; TCRdb stores in-frame clones only, minus some. The repertoire consists of about 680,000 clones, with around 92% occurring once and the leading ten covering roughly 1.5%. This specimen was peripheral blood, taken in a trial of Ad26.COV2.S vaccine versus placebo. These receptors all stem from a person between 18 and 65 years old who received the Ad26.COV2.S COVID-19 vaccine or a placebo. The CDR3 runs from the conserved cysteine through the conserved F or W. The D gene is left open where the match is weak. Size is omitted from some rows. Given values are once, few, many or a class for expanded clones.

TRBD1,15,TRBJ1-3,TRBV11-2,once,CASSLAGTGGYTIYF,TGTGCCAGCAGCTTAGCAGGGACAGGGGGATACACCATATATTTT
.,16,TRBJ2-2,TRBV18,.,CASSPPSLPNTGELFF,TGTGCCAGCTCACCACCGTCCCTACCGAACACCGGGGAGCTGTTTTTT
.,14,TRBJ2-1,TRBV5-4,.,CASRPRTTGDEQFF,TGTGCCAGCAGACCACGCACTACGGGGGATGAGCAGTTCTTC
TRBD2,18,TRBJ2-3,TRBV5-8,.,CASSLGSSGRALTDTQYF,TGTGCCAGCAGCTTGGGAAGTAGCGGGAGGGCCCTGACAGATACGCAGTATTTT
.,15,TRBJ1-4,TRBV18,.,CASSPRSGQNEKLFF,TGTGCCAGCTCACCCCGGTCAGGCCAGAATGAAAAACTGTTTTTT
.,12,TRBJ2-7,TRBV10-3,.,CAISDGANEQYF,TGTGCCATCAGTGACGGAGCGAACGAGCAGTACTTC
.,14,TRBJ2-7,TRBV7-2,few,CASRTGGGGYEQYF,TGTGCCAGCAGAACCGGGGGAGGGGGTTACGAGCAGTACTTC
.,17,TRBJ2-3,TRBV25-1,.,CASSEYRGSGHTDTQYF,TGTGCCAGCAGTGAATATCGAGGTAGCGGCCACACAGATACGCAGTATTTT
.,14,TRBJ2-2,TRBV24-1,.,CATAGGPNTGELFF,TGTGCCACCGCGGGCGGACCGAACACCGGGGAGCTGTTTTTT
TRBD2,14,TRBJ2-7,TRBV30,.,CAWMGGSGSYEQYF,TGTGCCTGGATGGGGGGGAGCGGGAGTTACGAGCAGTACTTC
TRBD2,16,TRBJ2-7,TRBV7-9,.,CASSLSSGGGRGEQYF,TGTGCCAGCAGCTTAAGTAGCGGGGGAGGCCGGGGAGAGCAGTACTTC
TRBD1,13,TRBJ1-1,TRBV11-2,.,CASSSTGDTEAFF,TGTGCCAGCAGCTCGACAGGGGACACTGAAGCTTTCTTT
TRBD1,15,TRBJ1-2,TRBV4-3,.,CASSQERQGWGGYTF,TGCGCCAGCAGCCAAGAGCGACAGGGATGGGGTGGCTACACCTTC
.,14,TRBJ1-2,TRBV7-2,.,CASSLAGLNYGYTF,TGTGCCAGCAGCTTAGCAGGGTTAAACTATGGCTACACCTTC
TRBD1,14,TRBJ1-1,TRBV11-2,.,CASSVGTGESEAFF,TGTGCCAGCAGCGTCGGGACAGGGGAAAGTGAAGCTTTCTTT
.,16,TRBJ2-1,TRBV18,.,CASSPSGARGYNEQFF,TGTGCCAGCTCACCCTCGGGCGCTCGTGGATACAATGAGCAGTTCTTC
.,17,TRBJ1-6,TRBV25-1,.,CASSPGTQSSYNSPLHF,TGTGCCAGCAGTCCCGGGACACAGAGCTCCTATAATTCACCCCTCCACTTT
TRBD1,14,TRBJ1-2,TRBV29-1,.,CSVWAGGWNYGYTF,TGCAGCGTTTGGGCAGGGGGCTGGAACTATGGCTACACCTTC
.,12,TRBJ2-5,TRBV7-2,.,CASSKYQETQYF,TGTGCCAGCAGCAAATACCAAGAGACCCAGTACTTC
TRBD1,15,TRBJ2-5,TRBV7-2,.,CASSLRQGGGSAQYF,TGTGCCAGCAGCCTCAGACAGGGGGGCGGTTCGGCCCAGTACTTC
.,11,TRBJ2-2,TRBV6-5,few,CATGSAGELFF,TGTGCCACCGGGTCTGCCGGGGAGCTGTTTTTT
.,15,TRBJ1-1,TRBV10-3,.,CAISDKGVGGTEAFF,TGTGCCATCAGTGACAAGGGGGTCGGGGGGACTGAAGCTTTCTTT
TRBD1,14,TRBJ1-5,TRBV3-1/TRBV3-2,.,CASRLTDRGSPQHF,TGTGCCAGCAGGCTTACAGACAGGGGTTCGCCCCAGCATTTT
TRBD1,14,TRBJ1-3,TRBV30,.,CACRTGGPGNTIYF,TGTGCCTGTAGAACAGGGGGACCTGGAAACACCATATATTTT
.,13,TRBJ1-2,TRBV7-9,.,CASSLNSDYGYTF,TGTGCCAGCAGCTTAAATTCCGACTATGGCTACACCTTC
.,15,TRBJ2-7,TRBV18,.,CASSPRQEISYEQYF,TGTGCCAGCTCACCTCGACAGGAGATCTCCTACGAGCAGTACTTC
.,13,TRBJ2-1,TRBV29-1,.,CSVDLVRSNEQFF,TGCAGCGTTGACTTAGTCCGGTCCAATGAGCAGTTCTTC
.,13,TRBJ1-4,TRBV14,.,CASSPGFGEKLFF,TGTGCCAGCAGCCCAGGGTTTGGGGAAAAACTGTTTTTT
.,13,TRBJ1-1,TRBV6-2/TRBV6-3,.,CATSDRRNTEAFF,TGTGCCACCAGTGACAGGAGGAACACTGAAGCTTTCTTT
.,17,TRBJ2-6,TRBV6-2/TRBV6-3,.,CASSLFGQSSGANVLTF,TGTGCCAGCAGCCTCTTCGGACAGTCCTCTGGGGCCAACGTCCTGACTTTC
.,13,TRBJ2-1,TRBV2,.,CASGMAEYNEQFF,TGTGCCAGTGGCATGGCGGAGTACAATGAGCAGTTCTTC
.,15,TRBJ2-2,TRBV7-3,.,CASSLNGADTGELFF,TGTGCCAGCAGCTTAAACGGGGCGGACACCGGGGAGCTGTTTTTT
TRBD1,14,TRBJ1-2,TRBV6-5,.,CASSRDRANYGYTF,TGTGCCAGCAGTCGCGACAGGGCTAACTATGGCTACACCTTC
.,16,TRBJ1-5,TRBV19,.,CASSSLIRVNNQPQHF,TGTGCCAGTAGTTCCTTGATAAGGGTGAACAATCAGCCCCAGCATTTT
.,16,TRBJ1-1,TRBV5-4,once,CASSLGVGEMNTEAFF,TGTGCCAGCAGCTTGGGTGTTGGCGAAATGAACACTGAAGCTTTCTTT
.,15,TRBJ2-2,TRBV5-1,.,CASTMLNGNTGELFF,TGCGCCAGCACCATGCTTAATGGGAACACCGGGGAGCTGTTTTTT
TRBD2,14,TRBJ2-7,TRBV27,.,CASSKQRGRYEQYF,TGTGCCAGCAGTAAGCAGCGGGGCAGGTACGAGCAGTACTTC
TRBD2,16,TRBJ2-1,TRBV7-6,.,CASSLAQAGANNEQFF,TGTGCCAGCAGCTTAGCGCAGGCGGGAGCGAATAATGAGCAGTTCTTC
.,13,TRBJ2-7,TRBV5-4,.,CASIDPGEDEQYF,TGTGCCAGCATCGACCCGGGCGAGGACGAGCAGTACTTC
.,16,TRBJ2-7,TRBV3-1/TRBV3-2,.,CASSHLPGPGSYEQYF,TGTGCCAGCAGCCACCTTCCGGGACCGGGGTCCTACGAGCAGTACTTC
.,13,TRBJ2-1,TRBV5-1,.,CASSLVPNPEQFF,TGCGCCAGCAGCTTGGTGCCTAACCCTGAGCAGTTCTTC
TRBD1,14,TRBJ2-7,TRBV27,.,CASSFRTGGYEQYF,TGTGCCAGCAGTTTCCGGACAGGGGGATACGAGCAGTACTTC
.,13,TRBJ2-7,TRBV12-5,once,CATDLGDGLPQYF,TGTGCTACCGACCTCGGAGACGGTCTCCCCCAGTACTTC
TRBD1,14,TRBJ1-2,TRBV6-5,.,CASSYSGQPYGYTF,TGTGCCAGCAGTTACTCGGGACAGCCATATGGCTACACCTTC
TRBD1,14,TRBJ1-1,TRBV6-5,.,CASSPDTGAAEAFF,TGTGCCAGCAGTCCAGACACAGGGGCGGCTGAAGCTTTCTTT
.,13,TRBJ2-7,TRBV7-2,few,CASSLGRNYEQYF,TGTGCCAGCAGCTTAGGCAGGAACTACGAGCAGTACTTC
TRBD2,19,TRBJ2-1,TRBV11-3,.,CASSSRGERRTSVNNEQFF,TGTGCCAGCAGTTCGAGGGGCGAACGACGGACTAGCGTCAACAATGAGCAGTTCTTC
.,11,TRBJ2-7,TRBV7-6,few,CASSFRDEQYF,TGTGCCAGCAGCTTCCGGGACGAGCAGTACTTC
.,17,TRBJ2-7,TRBV6-1,.,CASSEGHGNFLSYEQYF,TGTGCCAGCAGTGAAGGTCATGGCAACTTTCTCTCCTACGAGCAGTACTTC
.,13,TRBJ1-5,TRBV30,.,CAWEIDSNQPQHF,TGTGCCTGGGAAATAGATAGCAATCAGCCCCAGCATTTT
.,15,TRBJ1-6,TRBV5-1,.,CASSLGRPGDSPLHF,TGCGCCAGCAGCTTGGGGAGGCCCGGGGATTCACCCCTCCACTTT
TRBD2,14,TRBJ2-1,TRBV2,.,CAANGGILRNEQFF,TGTGCCGCCAACGGGGGGATCCTACGCAATGAGCAGTTCTTC
TRBD1,17,TRBJ1-6,TRBV7-2,.,CASSNPRTGSLRSPLHF,TGTGCCAGCAGCAACCCCAGGACAGGGTCCCTCCGTTCACCCCTCCACTTT
.,17,TRBJ2-1,TRBV10-1,.,CASSTYKPGLLHGEQFF,TGCGCCAGCAGTACCTACAAACCGGGACTCCTACATGGGGAGCAGTTCTTC
.,13,TRBJ2-7,TRBV5-5,.,CASRPGTPGEQYF,TGTGCCAGCAGACCCGGGACCCCGGGGGAGCAGTACTTC